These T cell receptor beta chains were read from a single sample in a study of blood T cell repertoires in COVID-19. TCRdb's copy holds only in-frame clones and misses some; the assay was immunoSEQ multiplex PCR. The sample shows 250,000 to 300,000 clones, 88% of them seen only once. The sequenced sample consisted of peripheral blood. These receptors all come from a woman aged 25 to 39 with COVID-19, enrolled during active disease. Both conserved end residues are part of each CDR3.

CDR3 protein: CASSLTGTGGNTIYF; V gene: TRBV7-2
CDR3 protein: CASSVAGGNQETQYF; V gene: TRBV28
CDR3 protein: CASSLGPADTQYF; V gene: TRBV3-1/TRBV3-2
CDR3 protein: CASSDRQNYEQYF; V gene: TRBV6-1
CDR3 protein: CASSLAVELGEQYF; V gene: TRBV7-2
CDR3 protein: CASSYSMGAPDEQFF; V gene: TRBV6-2/TRBV6-3
CDR3 protein: CASSLGTQGTYNEQFF; V gene: TRBV11-1
CDR3 protein: CASSLDRGIQPQHF; V gene: TRBV18
CDR3 protein: CASSQGLRIPGELFF; V gene: TRBV4-3
CDR3 protein: CASSLDGTSTGELFF; V gene: TRBV13
CDR3 protein: CASSQEGTGREQYF; V gene: TRBV14
CDR3 protein: CASKLAGPTDTQYF; V gene: TRBV5-1
CDR3 protein: CAWRDLGRADEQFF; V gene: TRBV30
CDR3 protein: CASSLTDRAGNTIYF; V gene: TRBV7-8
CDR3 protein: CASSPSGQGEEKLFF; V gene: TRBV18
CDR3 protein: CASSVSGVGGELFF; V gene: TRBV9
CDR3 protein: CASSDGTRTTSGRRDTQYF; V gene: TRBV10-1
CDR3 protein: CASSPSGADFTEAFF; V gene: TRBV7-8
CDR3 protein: CASSQGLAGGYEQYF; V gene: TRBV4-1
CDR3 protein: CASSLGLAGGTEQFF; V gene: TRBV6-5
CDR3 protein: CASSYSTEGSTEAFF; V gene: TRBV6-5
CDR3 protein: CASSQDLRFANTGELFF; V gene: TRBV3-1/TRBV3-2
CDR3 protein: CASSYSGQVAKNIQYF; V gene: TRBV6-5
CDR3 protein: CASRAGQETQYF; V gene: TRBV2
CDR3 protein: CASTVGGPYEQYF; V gene: TRBV2
CDR3 protein: CAWSFAGEQYF; V gene: TRBV30
CDR3 protein: CASSLDRRPLHF; V gene: TRBV7-8
CDR3 protein: CSVVLAGGYEQFF; V gene: TRBV29-1
CDR3 protein: CASSVGSDSNQPQHF; V gene: TRBV9
CDR3 protein: CASTPSGGSYNEQFF; V gene: TRBV5-1
CDR3 protein: CATSDSKLGLFYNEQFF; V gene: TRBV24-1
CDR3 protein: CASSLSPTFGGVDTEAFF; V gene: TRBV27
CDR3 protein: CASTLRTSWEGADTQYF; V gene: TRBV2
CDR3 protein: CASSSRDSYNEQFF; V gene: TRBV11-3
CDR3 protein: CASGPSAQQETQYF; V gene: TRBV19
CDR3 protein: CASSYGQTGSEAFF; V gene: TRBV6-5
CDR3 protein: CASSFTTRAQETQYF; V gene: TRBV28
CDR3 protein: CASSSEPPRVEQYF; V gene: TRBV28
CDR3 protein: CSVELGRERDTQYF; V gene: TRBV29-1
CDR3 protein: CAWSTPGTGVRYGYTF; V gene: TRBV30
CDR3 protein: CASSPWATPEAFF; V gene: TRBV6-5
CDR3 protein: CASPGRVNQPQHF; V gene: TRBV5-6
CDR3 protein: CASSLTSGNYEQYF; V gene: TRBV6-2/TRBV6-3
CDR3 protein: CASSQGSGPPLHF; V gene: TRBV4-3
CDR3 protein: CAISESLGQQSSYEQYF; V gene: TRBV10-3
CDR3 protein: CASSEWQGGQPQHF; V gene: TRBV6-1
CDR3 protein: CASFSGQNTEAFF; V gene: TRBV28
CDR3 protein: CASSQGTGTYNEQFF; V gene: TRBV3-1/TRBV3-2
CDR3 protein: CASSPEETQYF; V gene: TRBV18
CDR3 protein: CASSLRTGGDQPQHF; V gene: TRBV4-1
CDR3 protein: CASSGADRGLKAFF; V gene: TRBV5-4